This paragraph reports one T cell receptor (beta chain). What it binds is unknown. This entry belongs to a study of T cells in Graves' hyperthyroidism and ophthalmopathy. V was shortened by 2 bases and J by 2 bases, with 9 bases between the two germline ends. The CDR3 totals 14 residues. Germline assignment: CDR1 MNHEY and CDR2 SVGAGI. Patients with uncontrolled infections, other autoimmune diseases, pregnancy or lactation were excluded. The study's findings and limits: Researchers found most expanded thyroid clonotypes above 0.001 in blood as well.

There were TCR beta CDR3 regions amplified from RNA transcripts. When the TCR CDR3 underwent first-round RT-PCR, the HTBI primer set was used. A single record per CDR3 protein comes from TCRdb applying MiXCR to the multiplex PCR reads. The sample carries about 410,000 distinct CDR3 sequences, approximately 15% recorded once. The TCR sequence derives from a man aged 18 to 35 with Graves' ophthalmopathy. Material for sequencing was blood. V is TRBV6-5 and J is TRBJ1-2; D not certain. The DNA of the CDR3 is TGTGCCAGCAGTTACGGAGCGGTAAACTATGGCTACACCTTC. Translating it yields CASSYGAVNYGYTF.